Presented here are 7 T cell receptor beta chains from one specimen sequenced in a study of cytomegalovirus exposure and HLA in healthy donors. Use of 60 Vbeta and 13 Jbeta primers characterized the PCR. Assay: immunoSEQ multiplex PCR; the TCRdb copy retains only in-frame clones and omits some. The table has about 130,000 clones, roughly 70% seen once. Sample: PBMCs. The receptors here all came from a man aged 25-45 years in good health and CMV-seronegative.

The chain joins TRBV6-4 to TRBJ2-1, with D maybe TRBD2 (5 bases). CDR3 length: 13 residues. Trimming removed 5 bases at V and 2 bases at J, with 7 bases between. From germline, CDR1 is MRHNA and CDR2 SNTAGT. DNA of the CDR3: TGTGCCAGCAGTAGCGGAGCCTACAATGAGCAGTTCTTC. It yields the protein CASSSGAYNEQFF.

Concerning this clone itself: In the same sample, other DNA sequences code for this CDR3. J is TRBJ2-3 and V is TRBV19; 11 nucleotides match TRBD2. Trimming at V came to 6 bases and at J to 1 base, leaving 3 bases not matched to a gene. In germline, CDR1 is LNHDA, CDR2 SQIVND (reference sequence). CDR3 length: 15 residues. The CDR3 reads CASRVSGGGTDTQYF. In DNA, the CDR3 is TGTGCCAGTAGGGTTAGCGGGGGGGGCACAGATACGCAGTATTTT.

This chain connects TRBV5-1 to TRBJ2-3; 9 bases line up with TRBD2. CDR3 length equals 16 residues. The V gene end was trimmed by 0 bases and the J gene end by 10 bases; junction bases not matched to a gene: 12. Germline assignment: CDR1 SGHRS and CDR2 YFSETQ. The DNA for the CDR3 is TGCGCCAGCAGCTTGGTTCGACTAGCGGACGGGGCGGCGCAGTATTTT. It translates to CASSLVRLADGAAQYF.

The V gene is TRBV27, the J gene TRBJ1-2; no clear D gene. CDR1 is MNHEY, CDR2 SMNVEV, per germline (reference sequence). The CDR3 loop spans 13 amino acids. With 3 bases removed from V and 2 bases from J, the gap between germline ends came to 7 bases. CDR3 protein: CASSLGLNYGYTF. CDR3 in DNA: TGTGCCAGCAGTTTGGGCTTAAACTATGGCTACACCTTC.

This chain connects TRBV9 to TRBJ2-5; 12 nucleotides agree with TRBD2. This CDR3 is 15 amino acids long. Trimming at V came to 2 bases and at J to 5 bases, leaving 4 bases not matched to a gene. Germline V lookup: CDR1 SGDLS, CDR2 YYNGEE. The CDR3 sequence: CASSVLAGGLETQYF. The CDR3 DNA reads TGTGCCAGCAGCGTCCTAGCGGGGGGGCTTGAGACCCAGTACTTC.

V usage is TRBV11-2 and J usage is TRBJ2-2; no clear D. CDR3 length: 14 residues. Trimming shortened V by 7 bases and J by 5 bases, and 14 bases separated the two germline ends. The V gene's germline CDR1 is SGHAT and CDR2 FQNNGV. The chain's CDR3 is CASTTAPGTGELFF. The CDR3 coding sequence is TGTGCCAGCACCACCGCCCCGGGTACCGGGGAGCTGTTTTTT.

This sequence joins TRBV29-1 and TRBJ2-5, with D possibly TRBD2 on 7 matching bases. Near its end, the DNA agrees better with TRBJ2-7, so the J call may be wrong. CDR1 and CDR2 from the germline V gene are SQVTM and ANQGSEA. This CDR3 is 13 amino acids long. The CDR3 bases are TGCAGCGTTGAGAACGTAGGGGGGGACGAGCAGTACTTC. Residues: CSVENVGGDEQYF.